These T cell receptor beta chains were read from a single sample in a study of CD8 T cells in Susac syndrome. TCRdb passed the immunoSEQ multiplex PCR reads through MiXCR, listing each CDR3 protein once. The table has 60,000 to 75,000 distinct CDR3 sequences, around 93% seen once; the top ten hold roughly 0.22%. Material for sequencing was CD8+ T cells from PBMCs. These receptors were obtained from a human donor in good health. CDR3s include the opening cysteine and the closing phenylalanine or tryptophan. D genes are given only for firm matches. A row's size may be missing; if present it is once, few, many or a size class.

V,J,size,D,CDR3,DNA
TRBV4-1,TRBJ1-2,NA,NA,CASSPTPAGNYGYTF,TGCGCCAGCAGCCCTACGCCGGCAGGGAACTATGGCTACACCTTC
TRBV5-8,TRBJ2-3,NA,NA,CASSLLSGDTQYF,TGTGCCAGCAGCTTGTTATCCGGGGATACGCAGTATTTT
TRBV4-1,TRBJ1-4,NA,NA,CASSQDRQLDEKLFF,TGCGCCAGCAGCCAAGACAGGCAACTGGATGAAAAACTGTTTTTT
TRBV7-3,TRBJ2-3,NA,NA,CASSLSIAANTDTQYF,TGTGCCAGCAGCTTAAGTATAGCGGCGAATACAGATACGCAGTATTTT
TRBV7-9,TRBJ1-1,NA,NA,CASSLAESGNTEAFF,TGTGCCAGCAGCTTAGCCGAGTCAGGGAACACTGAAGCTTTCTTT
TRBV7-3,TRBJ2-3,NA,NA,CASSLKNGDTQYF,TGTGCCAGCAGCTTAAAAAACGGAGATACGCAGTATTTT
TRBV7-6,TRBJ1-5,NA,NA,CASSLAAGNQPQHF,TGTGCCAGCAGCTTAGCGGCAGGGAATCAGCCCCAGCATTTT
TRBV23-1,TRBJ1-5,once,NA,CASSQSISGCLNQPQHF,TGCGCCAGCAGTCAATCGATCTCCGGGTGCCTCAATCAGCCCCAGCATTTT
TRBV11-2,TRBJ2-3,NA,TRBD2,CASSIWTSGGTDTQYF,TGTGCCAGCAGCATCTGGACTAGCGGGGGCACAGATACGCAGTATTTT
TRBV9,TRBJ1-2,NA,NA,CASSVWDLPYGYTF,TGTGCCAGCAGCGTATGGGATCTCCCCTATGGCTACACCTTC
TRBV5-1,TRBJ2-1,NA,TRBD2,CASRLWTSGGQGNEQFF,TGCGCCAGCAGACTGTGGACTAGCGGGGGCCAGGGGAATGAGCAGTTCTTC
TRBV5-6,TRBJ2-5,NA,NA,CASSFAGTQYF,TGTGCCAGCAGCTTTGCAGGGACCCAGTACTTC
TRBV27,TRBJ1-5,NA,NA,CASSLSLDFNQPQHF,TGTGCCAGCAGTTTATCATTGGATTTTAATCAGCCCCAGCATTTT
TRBV5-4,TRBJ1-6,NA,NA,CASSLFASPDSPLHF,TGTGCCAGCAGCTTGTTTGCCTCCCCCGATTCACCCCTCCACTTT
TRBV30,TRBJ1-2,NA,NA,CAWSTGDGYTF,TGTGCCTGGAGTACAGGAGATGGCTACACCTTC
TRBV3-1,TRBJ2-3,once,TRBD2,CASSPRSLAGPSDTQYF,TGTGCCAGCAGCCCAAGAAGCCTAGCGGGCCCCTCAGATACGCAGTATTTT
TRBV13,TRBJ2-2,NA,TRBD2,CASSLWTSGGAATGELFF,TGTGCCAGCAGCTTATGGACTAGCGGGGGGGCCGCGACCGGGGAGCTGTTTTTT
TRBV27,TRBJ2-6,NA,NA,CASSSRTAPSGANVLTF,TGTGCCAGCAGTTCTCGGACCGCTCCATCTGGGGCCAACGTCCTGACTTTC
TRBV29-1,TRBJ2-3,NA,TRBD2,CSVPMSAGPKDTQYF,TGCAGCGTTCCCATGTCAGCGGGGCCCAAGGATACGCAGTATTTT
TRBV3-1,TRBJ2-5,NA,TRBD2,CASSLSRGIGETQYF,TGTGCCAGCAGCCTCTCGCGGGGGATCGGGGAGACCCAGTACTTC
TRBV29-1,TRBJ1-2,NA,TRBD1,CSVESLDRGDGYTF,TGCAGCGTTGAGAGCTTGGACAGGGGGGATGGCTACACCTTC
TRBV29-1,TRBJ2-1,NA,NA,CSVAPAGLASGEQFF,TGCAGCGTTGCCCCCGCGGGGCTAGCGAGCGGTGAGCAGTTCTTC
TRBV7-9,TRBJ2-1,NA,TRBD2,CASSLGMELAVYNEQFF,TGTGCCAGCAGCCTAGGTATGGAACTAGCGGTTTACAATGAGCAGTTCTTC
TRBV12-3/TRBV12-4,TRBJ1-1,NA,NA,CASSLPDTEAFF,TGTGCCAGCAGTCTCCCGGACACTGAAGCTTTCTTT
TRBV4-3,TRBJ1-3,NA,NA,CASSQDRQSSGNTIYF,TGCGCCAGCAGCCAAGATAGGCAGTCCTCTGGAAACACCATATATTTT
TRBV7-8,TRBJ1-2,NA,NA,CASSLNSVGGDGYTF,TGTGCCAGCAGCCTGAATTCTGTCGGGGGGGATGGCTACACCTTC
TRBV7-8,TRBJ2-2,NA,TRBD1,CASSLVGTGVGELFF,TGTGCCAGCAGCTTAGTTGGTACAGGGGTCGGGGAGCTGTTTTTT